This TCR beta chain comes out of a study of beta chain features in type 1 diabetes (dated by TCRdb to 2017 to 2018). A note on the overall study: Patients and healthy donors did not differ in mean age, gender distribution, total cell number or subset yield. Regulatory and stem cell-like memory subsets were obtained from only 8 patients and roughly 8 healthy donors, while naive and central memory subsets were obtained from all 30 or so donors. In the study, TCRB repertoires of sorted circulating CD4+ T cell subsets from recently diagnosed type 1 diabetes patients were compared with those of matched healthy donors. Across all samples, some 100,000,000 sorted cells were examined, and cell number per subset correlated strongly with RNA yield. Study-wide findings and limitations: Shorter templates might have been favored by PCR, but patient and control samples were amplified and corrected together, so both groups would have been affected equally by any skew. In all four CD4+ subsets, TCRB CDR3 length was moderately but significantly shorter in type 1 diabetes patients. At VDJ recombination sites, patients with type 1 diabetes made fewer insertions and deleted more nucleotides, a pattern implying thymic rearrangement abnormalities. Only small numbers of individuals were included in the HLA sub-analyses, which left unresolved whether HLA type had any influence on TCRB rearrangement. Because cDNA rather than genomic DNA was sequenced, highly expressing activated cells could have been over-represented, although no difference in activation and CD3 levels was found between groups. Naive, central memory and regulatory TCRB repertoires appeared to be more alike among patients than among healthy donors.

The entire isolated RNA was reverse transcribed using the High Capacity cDNA Reverse Transcription Kit, and thus expressed TCRB transcripts were sequenced. Deep immunoSEQ sequencing was applied to naive, central memory and regulatory T cell samples, giving an average of about 3.57 million total reads per sample. Sorted cells were lysed in RLT buffer and RNA was extracted with DNase-treated RNeasy Micro or Mini kits, depending on cell number. Each cell subset was processed on its own to prevent cross-contamination, while patient and healthy donor samples were processed together. Using the immunoSEQ multiplex PCR, TCRB sequences were amplified from cDNA into 87-bp fragments spanning the CDR3 region. The amplicons were sequenced using the Illumina HiSeq platform. The authors' analysis ran thus. Synthetic template baselines were used to correct PCR bias computationally, reads within Hamming distance 2 were collapsed, and singletons that could not be merged were discarded. Reads were aligned to IMGT to assign V, D and J genes, CDR3 length, and insertions or deletions at six rearrangement sites. Clonotype counts were normalized to sorted cell number within each subset before computing true diversity and Gini coefficients with the tcR R package. The overlap coefficient, calculated on TCRB nucleotide sequences, was used to measure repertoire sharing. Out-of-frame TCRB sequences from naive cells were analyzed as a proxy for the pre-selection repertoire. TCRdb stores this immuneACCESS table with in-frame sequences only. Part of the clones is absent; in the studies checked, under half of the shortfall reflects unresolved V genes, and no reason is known for the rest. Clone size and the V and J calls come from that table; the DNA yielded D and trimming. Recorded for this sample are about 900,000 clones; 17% of them occurred a single time. The ten biggest clones cover about 0.025% of the sample.

The sample holds a few counts of this clone. What antigen it recognizes has not been identified. Base qualities are missing; no much larger clone stands one base away. Each donor gave one peripheral blood draw, approximately 110 mL on average, collected into heparinised tubes. A BD FACSAria II was used to sort naive, central memory, regulatory and stem cell-like memory CD4+ T cells with a panel that included CD45RO, CCR7, CD25, CD127, CD95 and CD27. Purity was above 95% for every sorted population. PBMCs were separated immediately by Lymphoprep density gradient centrifugation and were stained directly, without being cultured. To minimize batch effects, samples were stained and sorted in pairs, one healthy donor with one patient per experiment. The CDR3 numbers 15 residues from cysteine through phenylalanine. Only CDR3 DNA remains: 45 bases, in frame from the first base. CDR1 and CDR2, per the germline V gene (reference sequence), are LNHDA and SQIVND. V has 4 bases trimmed and J has 8 bases trimmed; junction bases matching no gene number 7.

The sequencing input was naive CD4+ T cells from blood. What the cell subset or site label conveys for this sample: true naive CD4+ T cells. The receptor chain draws on TRBV19 and TRBJ2-1, with 11 bases matching TRBD2. This sequence originates from a woman younger than 30 in good health. The CDR3 loop reads CASSTTSGTVDEQFF. The nucleotide sequence reads as follows: TGTGCCAGTAGTACGACTAGCGGGACGGTGGATGAGCAGTTCTTC.